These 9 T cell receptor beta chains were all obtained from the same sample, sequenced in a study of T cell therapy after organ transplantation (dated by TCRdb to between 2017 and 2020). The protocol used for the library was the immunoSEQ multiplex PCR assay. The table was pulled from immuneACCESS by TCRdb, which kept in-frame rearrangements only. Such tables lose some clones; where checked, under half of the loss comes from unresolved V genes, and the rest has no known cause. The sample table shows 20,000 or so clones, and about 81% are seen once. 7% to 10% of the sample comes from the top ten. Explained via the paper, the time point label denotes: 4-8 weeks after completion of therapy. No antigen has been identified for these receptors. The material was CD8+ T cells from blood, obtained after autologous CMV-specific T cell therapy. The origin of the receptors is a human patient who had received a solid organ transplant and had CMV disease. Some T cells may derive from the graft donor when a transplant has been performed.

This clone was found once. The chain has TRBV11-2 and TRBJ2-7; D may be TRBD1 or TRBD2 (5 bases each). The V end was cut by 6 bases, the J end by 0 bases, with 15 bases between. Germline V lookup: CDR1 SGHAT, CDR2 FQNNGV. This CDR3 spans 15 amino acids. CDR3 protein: CASRTRDPISYEQYF. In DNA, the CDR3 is TGTGCCAGCAGAACCCGGGACCCTATCTCCTACGAGCAGTACTTC.

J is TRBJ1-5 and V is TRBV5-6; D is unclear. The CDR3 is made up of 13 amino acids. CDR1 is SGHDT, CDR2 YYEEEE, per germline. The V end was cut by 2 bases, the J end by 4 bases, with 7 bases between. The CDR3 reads CASSFELNQPQHF. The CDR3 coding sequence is TGTGCCAGCAGCTTTGAGCTAAATCAGCCCCAGCATTTT.

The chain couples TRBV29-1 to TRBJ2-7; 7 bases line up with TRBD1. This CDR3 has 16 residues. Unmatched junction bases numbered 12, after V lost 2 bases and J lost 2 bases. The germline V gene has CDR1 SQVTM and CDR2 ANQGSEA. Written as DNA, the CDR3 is TGCAGCGTTGAAATGGGACAGCATATGAAGCCCTACGAGCAGTACTTC. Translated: CSVEMGQHMKPYEQYF.

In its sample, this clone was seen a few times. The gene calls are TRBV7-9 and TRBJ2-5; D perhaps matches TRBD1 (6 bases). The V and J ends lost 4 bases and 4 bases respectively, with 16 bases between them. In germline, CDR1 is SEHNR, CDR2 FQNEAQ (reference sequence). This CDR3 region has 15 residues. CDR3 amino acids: CASSSFHRVGETQYF. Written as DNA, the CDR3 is TGTGCCAGCAGCTCCTTTCACAGGGTCGGAGAGACCCAGTACTTC. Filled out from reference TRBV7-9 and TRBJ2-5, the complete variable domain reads DTGVSQNPRHKITKRGQNVTFRCDPISEHNRLYWYRQTLGQGPEFLTYFQNEAQLEKSRLLSDRFSAERPKGSFSTLEIQRTEQGDSAMYLCASSSFHRVGETQYFGPGTRLLVL.

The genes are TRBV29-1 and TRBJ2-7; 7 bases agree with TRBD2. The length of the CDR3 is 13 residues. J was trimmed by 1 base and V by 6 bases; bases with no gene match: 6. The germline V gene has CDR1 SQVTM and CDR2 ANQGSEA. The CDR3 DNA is TGCAGCGTGATGGGAGGGGTGTCCTACGAGCAGTACTTC. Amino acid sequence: CSVMGGVSYEQYF.

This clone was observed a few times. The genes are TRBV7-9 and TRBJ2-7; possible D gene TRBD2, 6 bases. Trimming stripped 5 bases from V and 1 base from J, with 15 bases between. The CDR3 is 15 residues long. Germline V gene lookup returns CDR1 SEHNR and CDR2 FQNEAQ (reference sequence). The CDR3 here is CASSPGRHHSYEQYF. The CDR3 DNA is TGTGCCAGCAGCCCCGGGAGACACCATTCCTACGAGCAGTACTTC.

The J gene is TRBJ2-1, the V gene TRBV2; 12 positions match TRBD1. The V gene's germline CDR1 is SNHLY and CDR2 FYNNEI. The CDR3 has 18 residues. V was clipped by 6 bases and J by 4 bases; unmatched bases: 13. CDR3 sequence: CASSASRDRGPVYNEQFF. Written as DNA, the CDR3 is TGTGCCAGCAGCGCGTCCCGGGACAGGGGGCCGGTTTACAATGAGCAGTTCTTC. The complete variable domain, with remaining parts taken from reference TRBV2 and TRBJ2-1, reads EPEVTQTPSHQVTQMGQEVILRCVPISNHLYFYWYRQILGQKVEFLVSFYNNEISEKSEIFDDQFSVERPDGSNFTLKIRSTKLEDSAMYFCASSASRDRGPVYNEQFFGPGTRLTVL.

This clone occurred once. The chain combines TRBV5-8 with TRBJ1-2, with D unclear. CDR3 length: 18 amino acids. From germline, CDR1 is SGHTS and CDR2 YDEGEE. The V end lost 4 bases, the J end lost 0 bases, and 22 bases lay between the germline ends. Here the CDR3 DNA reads TGTGCCAGCAGCCCTCCGGTCGGATGGGGTATGACTAACTATGGCTACACCTTC. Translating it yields CASSPPVGWGMTNYGYTF.

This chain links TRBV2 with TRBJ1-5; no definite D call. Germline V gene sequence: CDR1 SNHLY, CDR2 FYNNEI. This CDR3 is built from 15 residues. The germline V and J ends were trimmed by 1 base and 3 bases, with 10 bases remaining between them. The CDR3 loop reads CASSEGRQHNQPQHF. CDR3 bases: TGTGCCAGCAGTGAAGGTCGGCAACACAATCAGCCCCAGCATTTT.